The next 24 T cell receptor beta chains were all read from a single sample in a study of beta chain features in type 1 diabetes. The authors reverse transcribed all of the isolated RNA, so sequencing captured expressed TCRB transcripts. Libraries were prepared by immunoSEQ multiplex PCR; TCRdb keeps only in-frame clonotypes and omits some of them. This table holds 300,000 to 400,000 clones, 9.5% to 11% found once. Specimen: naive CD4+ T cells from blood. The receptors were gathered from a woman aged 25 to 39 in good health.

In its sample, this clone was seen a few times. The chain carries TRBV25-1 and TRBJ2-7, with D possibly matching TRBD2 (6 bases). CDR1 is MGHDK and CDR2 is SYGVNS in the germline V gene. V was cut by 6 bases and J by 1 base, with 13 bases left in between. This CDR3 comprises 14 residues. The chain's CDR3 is CASSDIAESYEQYF. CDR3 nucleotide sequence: TGTGCCAGCAGCGATATAGCGGAATCCTACGAGCAGTACTTC.

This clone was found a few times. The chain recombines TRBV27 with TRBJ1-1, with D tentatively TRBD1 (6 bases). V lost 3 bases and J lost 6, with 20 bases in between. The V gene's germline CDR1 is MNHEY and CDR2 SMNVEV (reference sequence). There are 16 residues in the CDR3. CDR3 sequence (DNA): TGTGCCAGCAGTTTTTCAGGGGTTACCAGGGTTGCTGAAGCTTTCTTT. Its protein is CASSFSGVTRVAEAFF.

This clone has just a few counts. The CDR3 loop reads CASSRGQATLYEQYF. DNA for the CDR3: TGTGCCAGCAGTAGGGGACAGGCGACCCTCTACGAGCAGTACTTC. The chain combines TRBV2 with TRBJ2-7; TRBD1 agrees at 8 bases. The V and J ends lost 5 bases and 3 bases, in that order; junction bases with no gene match: 9. The CDR3 sequence is 15 residues long. The germline CDR1 and CDR2 sequences are SNHLY and FYNNEI.

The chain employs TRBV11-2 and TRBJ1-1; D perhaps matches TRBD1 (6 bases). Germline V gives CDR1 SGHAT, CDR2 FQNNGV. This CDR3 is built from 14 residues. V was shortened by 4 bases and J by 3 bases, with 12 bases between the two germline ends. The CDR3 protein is CASSSGVSDTEAFF. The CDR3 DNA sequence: TGTGCCAGCAGCTCAGGGGTTTCGGACACTGAAGCTTTCTTT.

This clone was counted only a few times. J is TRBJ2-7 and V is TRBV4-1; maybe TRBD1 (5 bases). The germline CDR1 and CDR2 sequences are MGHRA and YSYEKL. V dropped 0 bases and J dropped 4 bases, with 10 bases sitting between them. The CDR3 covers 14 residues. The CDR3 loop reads CASSQDQGLYEQYF. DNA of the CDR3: TGCGCCAGCAGCCAAGATCAGGGCCTTTACGAGCAGTACTTC.

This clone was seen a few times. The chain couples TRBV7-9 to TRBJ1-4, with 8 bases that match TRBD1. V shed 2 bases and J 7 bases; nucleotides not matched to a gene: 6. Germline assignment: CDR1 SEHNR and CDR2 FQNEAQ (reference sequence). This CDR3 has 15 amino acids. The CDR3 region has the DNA TGTGCCAGCAGCTTAAGGTCAGGGGGCGGTGAAAAACTGTTTTTT. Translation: CASSLRSGGGEKLFF.

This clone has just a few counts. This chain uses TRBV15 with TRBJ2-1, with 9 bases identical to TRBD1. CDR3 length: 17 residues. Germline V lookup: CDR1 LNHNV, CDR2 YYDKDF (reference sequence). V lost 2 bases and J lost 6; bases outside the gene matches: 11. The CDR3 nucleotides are TGTGCCACCAGCAGAAACCAGGGGACAGGGCGAAGCAATGAGCAGTTCTTC. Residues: CATSRNQGTGRSNEQFF. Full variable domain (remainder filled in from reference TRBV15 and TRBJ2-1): DAMVIQNPRYQVTQFGKPVTLSCSQTLNHNVMYWYQQKSSQAPKLLFHYYDKDFNNEADTPDNFQSRRPNTSFCFLDIRSPGLGDTAMYLCATSRNQGTGRSNEQFFGPGTRLTVL.

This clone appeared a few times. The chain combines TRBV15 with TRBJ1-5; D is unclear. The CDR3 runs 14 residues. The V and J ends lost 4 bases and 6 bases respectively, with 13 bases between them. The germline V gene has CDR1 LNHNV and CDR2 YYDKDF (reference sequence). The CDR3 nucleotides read TGTGCCACCAGCATCTACAGCGGTAGTCAGCCCCAGCATTTT. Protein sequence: CATSIYSGSQPQHF.

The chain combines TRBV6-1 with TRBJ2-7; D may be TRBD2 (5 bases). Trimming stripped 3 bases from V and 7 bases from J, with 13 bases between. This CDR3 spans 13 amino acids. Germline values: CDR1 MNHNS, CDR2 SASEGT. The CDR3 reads CASSDYGRREQYF. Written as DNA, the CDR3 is TGTGCCAGCAGTGATTACGGACGGAGGGAGCAGTACTTC.

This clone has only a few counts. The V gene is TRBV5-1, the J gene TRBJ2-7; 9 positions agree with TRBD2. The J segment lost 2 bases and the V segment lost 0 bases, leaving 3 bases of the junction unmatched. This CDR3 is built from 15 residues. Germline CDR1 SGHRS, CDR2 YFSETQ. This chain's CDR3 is CASSLELAGTYEQYF. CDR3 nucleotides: TGCGCCAGCAGCTTGGAGCTAGCGGGAACCTACGAGCAGTACTTC.

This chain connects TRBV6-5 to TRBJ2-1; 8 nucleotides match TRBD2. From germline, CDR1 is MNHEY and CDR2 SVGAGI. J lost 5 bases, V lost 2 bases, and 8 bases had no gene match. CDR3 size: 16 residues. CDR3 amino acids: CASSYEGGRKNNEQFF. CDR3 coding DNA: TGTGCCAGCAGTTACGAGGGCGGGAGGAAAAACAATGAGCAGTTCTTC.

The CDR3 sequence: CASSLSGQQETQYF. In nucleotides, the CDR3 is TGTGCCAGCAGTTTATCGGGGCAGCAAGAGACCCAGTACTTC. The chain is built from TRBV27 and TRBJ2-5, with TRBD1 as a possible D gene (5 bases). V was trimmed by 0 bases and J by 2 bases, leaving 7 bases between them. This CDR3 region has 14 residues. The germline gives CDR1 MNHEY, CDR2 SMNVEV (reference sequence).

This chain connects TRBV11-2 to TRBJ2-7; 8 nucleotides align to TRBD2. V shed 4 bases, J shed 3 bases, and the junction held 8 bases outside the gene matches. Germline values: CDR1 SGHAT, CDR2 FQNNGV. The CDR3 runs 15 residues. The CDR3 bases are TGTGCCAGCAGCTCGACTAGCGTGAGTAGCTACGAGCAGTACTTC. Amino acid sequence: CASSSTSVSSYEQYF.

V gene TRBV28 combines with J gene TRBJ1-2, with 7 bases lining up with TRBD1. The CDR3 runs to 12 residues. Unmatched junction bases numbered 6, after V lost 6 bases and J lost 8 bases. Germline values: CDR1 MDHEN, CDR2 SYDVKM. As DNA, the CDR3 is TGTGCCAGCAGGCCGACAGGGCGCGGCTACACCTTC. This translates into CASRPTGRGYTF.

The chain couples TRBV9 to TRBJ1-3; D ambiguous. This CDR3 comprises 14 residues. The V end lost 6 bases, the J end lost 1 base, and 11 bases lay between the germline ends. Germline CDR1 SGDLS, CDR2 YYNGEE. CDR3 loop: CASTPDGSGNTIYF. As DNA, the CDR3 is TGTGCCAGCACCCCAGATGGTTCTGGAAACACCATATATTTT.

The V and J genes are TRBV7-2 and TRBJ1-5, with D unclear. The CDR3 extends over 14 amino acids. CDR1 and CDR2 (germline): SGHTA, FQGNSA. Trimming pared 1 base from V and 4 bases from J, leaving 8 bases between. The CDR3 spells CASSLVPQNQPQHF. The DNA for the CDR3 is TGTGCCAGCAGCTTAGTTCCGCAGAATCAGCCCCAGCATTTT.

For the CDR3, the DNA is TGCAGCGTTACCACAGGGACCTCTGGGGCCAACGTCCTGACTTTC. Protein sequence: CSVTTGTSGANVLTF. The V gene is TRBV29-1, the J gene TRBJ2-6; perhaps TRBD1 as D (6 bases). V shed 5 bases and J shed 0 bases, with 11 bases lying between them. CDR1 and CDR2 from the germline V gene are SQVTM and ANQGSEA. The CDR3 is 15 residues long. Using reference TRBV29-1 and TRBJ2-6 for the parts outside the CDR3, the full variable domain is SAVISQKPSRDICQRGTSLTIQCQVDSQVTMMFWYRQQPGQSLTLIATANQGSEATYESGFVIDKFPISRPNLTFSTLTVSNMSPEDSSIYLCSVTTGTSGANVLTFGAGSRLTVL.

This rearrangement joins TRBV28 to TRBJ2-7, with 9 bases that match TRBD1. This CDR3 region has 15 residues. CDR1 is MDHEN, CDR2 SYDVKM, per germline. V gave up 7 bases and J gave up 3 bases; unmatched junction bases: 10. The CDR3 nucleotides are TGTGCCAGCATACCCGGGACAGGGAGCTTCTACGAGCAGTACTTC. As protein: CASIPGTGSFYEQYF.

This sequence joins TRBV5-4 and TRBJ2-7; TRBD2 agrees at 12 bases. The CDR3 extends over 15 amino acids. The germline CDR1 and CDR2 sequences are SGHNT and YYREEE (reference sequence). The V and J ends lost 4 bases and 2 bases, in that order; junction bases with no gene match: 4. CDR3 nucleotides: TGTGCCAGCAGCGCCGCTAGCGGGAGGGCCTACGAGCAGTACTTC. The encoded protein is CASSAASGRAYEQYF.

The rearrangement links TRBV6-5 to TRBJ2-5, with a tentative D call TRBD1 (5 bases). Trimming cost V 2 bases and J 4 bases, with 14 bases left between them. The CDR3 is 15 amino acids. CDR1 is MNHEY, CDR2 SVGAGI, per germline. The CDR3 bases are TGTGCCAGCAGTTACCGCGACAGAGTCGGAGAGACCCAGTACTTC. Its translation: CASSYRDRVGETQYF.

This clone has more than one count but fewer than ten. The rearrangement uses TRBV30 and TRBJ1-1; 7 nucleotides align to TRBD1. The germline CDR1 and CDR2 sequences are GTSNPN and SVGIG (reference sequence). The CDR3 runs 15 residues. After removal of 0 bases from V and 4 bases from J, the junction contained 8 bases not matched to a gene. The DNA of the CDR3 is TGTGCCTGGAGTGTCCTCACACAGGGGACCACTGAAGCTTTCTTT. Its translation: CAWSVLTQGTTEAFF.

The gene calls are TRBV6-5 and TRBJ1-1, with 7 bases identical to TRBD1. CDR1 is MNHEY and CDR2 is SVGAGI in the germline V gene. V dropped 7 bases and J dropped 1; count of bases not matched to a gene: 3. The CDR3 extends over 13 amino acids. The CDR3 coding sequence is TGTGCCAGCAATCGACAGGGGAACACTGAAGCTTTCTTT. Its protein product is CASNRQGNTEAFF.

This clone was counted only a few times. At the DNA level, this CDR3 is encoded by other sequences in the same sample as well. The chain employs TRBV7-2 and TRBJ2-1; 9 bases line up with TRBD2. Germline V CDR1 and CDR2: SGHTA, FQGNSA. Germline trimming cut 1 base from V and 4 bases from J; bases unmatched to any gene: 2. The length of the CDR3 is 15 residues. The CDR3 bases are TGTGCCAGCAGCTTAGAACTAGCGGGTTACAATGAGCAGTTCTTC. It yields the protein CASSLELAGYNEQFF.

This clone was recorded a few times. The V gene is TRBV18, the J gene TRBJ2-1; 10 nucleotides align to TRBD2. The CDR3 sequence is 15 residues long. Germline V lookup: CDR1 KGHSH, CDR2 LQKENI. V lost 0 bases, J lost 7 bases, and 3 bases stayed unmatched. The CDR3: CASSPPSGRANEQFF. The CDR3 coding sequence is TGTGCCAGCTCACCACCCAGCGGGAGGGCAAATGAGCAGTTCTTC.